This TCR beta chain was documented in a study of blood T cell repertoires in COVID-19. After removal of 4 bases from V and 4 bases from J, the junction contained 3 bases not matched to a gene. CDR1 LGHDT and CDR2 YNNKEL come from the germline V gene (reference sequence). This CDR3 is 13 amino acids long. Assay used: immunoSEQ multiplex PCR; TCRdb lists only in-frame clones, some missing. The sample includes roughly 160,000 clones, roughly 80% of them seen just once. This clonotype was sampled from a man aged 50-60 years who had recovered from COVID-19. V gene TRBV3-1 (or the pseudogene TRBV3-2) combines with J gene TRBJ2-5; 7 nucleotides align to TRBD2. Sequencing used PBMCs or T cells enriched from blood (not recorded which). The DNA of the CDR3 is TGTGCCAGCAGCCGCGGGACTACAGAGACCCAGTACTTC. Translated, it gives CASSRGTTETQYF.